These 20 T cell receptor beta chains share one sample of origin, sequenced in a study of memory CD4+ T cells and cytomegalovirus serostatus. Method: immunoSEQ multiplex PCR; TCRdb's copy keeps in-frame clones and lacks some. The table records 45,000 to 55,000 clones, 60% to 80% of them present only once. The sort gate was single viable CD3+CD4+CD8-CD45RO+ cells for memory CD4+ T cells. Sequenced material: memory CD4+ T cells from blood. The receptors derive from an adult in good health and CMV-seronegative.

This clone was detected only a few times. This chain links TRBV7-2 with TRBJ1-2, with TRBD1 matching over 7 bases. Germline V gene sequence: CDR1 SGHTA, CDR2 FQGNSA. Losses at the gene ends were 2 bases for V and 4 bases for J; bases not matched to a gene: 4. This CDR3 is 14 amino acids long. The CDR3 region is CASSLRGQTYGYTF. The DNA for the CDR3 is TGTGCCAGCAGCTTAAGGGGGCAGACCTATGGCTACACCTTC.

The chain is built from TRBV29-1 and TRBJ2-1; tentatively, D is TRBD1 or TRBD2 (5 bases each). This CDR3 region has 14 residues. Per the germline V gene, CDR1 is SQVTM and CDR2 is ANQGSEA. V was shortened by 6 bases and J by 5 bases, with 17 bases between the two germline ends. The CDR3 region is CSVRAGTGNNEQFF. Written as DNA, the CDR3 is TGCAGCGTCCGAGCCGGGACGGGGAACAATGAGCAGTTCTTC.

The rearrangement links TRBV5-1 to TRBJ1-2; a weak D match, TRBD1 (5 bases). V shed 0 bases and J shed 1 base, with 7 bases lying between them. CDR1 and CDR2 (germline): SGHRS, YFSETQ. The CDR3 has 14 residues. The CDR3 coding sequence is TGCGCCAGCAGCTTGGGACAGAGTAACTATGGCTACACCTTC. It codes for CASSLGQSNYGYTF.

This clone was seen a handful of times. The rearrangement links TRBV11-2 to TRBJ1-1; D gene ambiguous. CDR1 and CDR2 (germline): SGHAT, FQNNGV. The CDR3 spans 14 residues. V was trimmed by 1 base and J by 5 bases, leaving 11 bases between them. This chain's CDR3 is CASSLGSSLTEAFF. The CDR3 nucleotides are TGTGCCAGCAGCTTAGGGTCTTCTTTGACTGAAGCTTTCTTT.

J is TRBJ2-1 and V is TRBV28; either TRBD1 or TRBD2 may fit D (5 bases each). The CDR3 is 16 amino acids. Deletions cut 1 base from V and 5 bases from J, with 15 bases between. Germline V gives CDR1 MDHEN, CDR2 SYDVKM. CDR3 nucleotides: TGTGCCAGCAGTTTATATTCGAGGGCCAGGGACAATGAGCAGTTCTTC. This encodes CASSLYSRARDNEQFF.

The chain has TRBV7-2 and TRBJ2-7; TRBD1 matches at 10 bases. The V gene's germline CDR1 is SGHTA and CDR2 FQGNSA. The CDR3 sequence is 14 residues long. V dropped 6 bases and J dropped 2; count of bases not matched to a gene: 4. CDR3 nucleotide sequence: TGTGCCAGCAGTCAGGGGACAGGGGCCTACGAGCAGTACTTC. This encodes CASSQGTGAYEQYF.

In DNA, the CDR3 is TGCGCCAGCAGTGGAACAGGTAGAAACATTCAGTACTTC. Translated, it gives CASSGTGRNIQYF. The chain joins TRBV10-1 to TRBJ2-4; a possible D gene is TRBD1 (5 bases). This CDR3 region has 13 residues. Germline loops: CDR1 WNHNN, CDR2 SYGVQD (reference sequence). With 4 bases removed from V and 6 bases from J, the gap between germline ends came to 10 bases.

V is TRBV5-4 and J is TRBJ2-3; TRBD1 matches 9 bases. The CDR3 is 16 amino acids. The germline V gene has CDR1 SGHNT and CDR2 YYREEE (reference sequence). The junction had 9 bases not matched to a gene; V was cut back by 3 bases and J by 4 bases. CDR3 coding DNA: TGTGCCAGCAGCTCGAAGGGACAGGGTCTTTCAGATACGCAGTATTTT. This translates into CASSSKGQGLSDTQYF.

This chain joins TRBV30 and TRBJ2-1, with 7 bases matching TRBD2. The V gene's germline CDR1 is GTSNPN and CDR2 SVGIG (reference sequence). The CDR3 consists of 14 residues. J lost 9 bases, V lost 1 base, and 9 bases had no gene match. CDR3 loop: CAWSGRAGNGEQFF. DNA for the CDR3: TGTGCCTGGAGTGGAAGAGCGGGAAACGGTGAGCAGTTCTTC.

This chain uses TRBV9 with TRBJ2-1; D not certain. V was pared by 2 bases and J by 3 bases, with 6 bases between. The CDR3 is made up of 13 amino acids. Germline V gives CDR1 SGDLS, CDR2 YYNGEE. CDR3 DNA: TGTGCCAGCAGCGTTACAGACTACAATGAGCAGTTCTTC. As protein: CASSVTDYNEQFF.

V usage is TRBV5-1 and J usage is TRBJ2-5; no definite D call. The CDR3 sequence is 14 residues long. Trimming took 0 bases from V and 2 from J, leaving 8 bases between them. Germline CDR1 and CDR2: SGHRS and YFSETQ. CDR3 sequence: CASSLGQSQETQYF. CDR3 DNA sequence: TGCGCCAGCAGCTTGGGGCAGAGTCAAGAGACCCAGTACTTC.

CDR3 loop: CASSRTSGSYEQYF. The CDR3 nucleotides are TGTGCCAGCAGCAGGACTAGCGGGAGCTACGAGCAGTACTTC. The chain employs TRBV2 and TRBJ2-7, with 13 bases matching TRBD2. CDR3 length: 14 amino acids. Per germline, CDR1 SNHLY and CDR2 FYNNEI. V shed 6 bases, J shed 3 bases, and the junction held 2 bases outside the gene matches. The full variable domain, its missing parts supplied by reference TRBV2 and TRBJ2-7, is EPEVTQTPSHQVTQMGQEVILRCVPISNHLYFYWYRQILGQKVEFLVSFYNNEISEKSEIFDDQFSVERPDGSNFTLKIRSTKLEDSAMYFCASSRTSGSYEQYFGPGTRLTVT.

The chain carries TRBV5-1 and TRBJ2-3; 8 bases agree with TRBD2. Trimming at V came to 4 bases and at J to 2 bases, leaving 12 bases not matched to a gene. Germline CDR1 and CDR2: SGHRS and YFSETQ. The CDR3 spans 17 residues. This CDR3 is CASSPRASGRNTDTQYF. CDR3 nucleotides: TGCGCCAGCAGCCCACGGGCTAGCGGGCGAAACACAGATACGCAGTATTTT.

Only a few counts were recorded for this clone. CDR3 protein: CASSSQDKWRYEQYF. The CDR3 DNA follows: TGTGCCAGCAGTTCGCAAGACAAGTGGCGCTACGAGCAGTACTTC. This chain connects TRBV28 to TRBJ2-7; no clear D gene. Looked up from germline, CDR1 is MDHEN and CDR2 is SYDVKM. The CDR3 is made up of 15 amino acids. V lost 4 bases, J lost 3 bases, and 16 bases lay in between. The full variable domain, with the rest looked up from reference TRBV28 and TRBJ2-7, is DVKVTQSSRYLVKRTGEKVFLECVQDMDHENMFWYRQDPGLGLRLIYFSYDVKMKEKGDIPEGYSVSREKKERFSLILESASTNQTSMYLCASSSQDKWRYEQYFGPGTRLTVT.

V and J are TRBV30 and TRBJ1-5; D possibly corresponds to TRBD1 (5 bases). There are 15 residues in the CDR3. The ends were cut back, 1 base at V and 0 bases at J, with 10 bases in the middle. From germline, CDR1 is GTSNPN and CDR2 SVGIG (reference sequence). The CDR3 DNA reads as TGTGCCTGGAGTGGAGAGGGGAATAGCAATCAGCCCCAGCATTTT. Protein sequence: CAWSGEGNSNQPQHF.

The chain carries TRBV14 and TRBJ2-2; D is perhaps TRBD1 (6 bases). The V gene's germline CDR1 is SGHDN and CDR2 FVKESK. The CDR3 runs to 16 residues. The V end was cut by 4 bases, the J end by 2 bases, with 14 bases between. This CDR3 reads CASSPNRALNTGELFF. CDR3 coding DNA: TGTGCCAGCAGCCCCAACAGGGCTCTAAACACCGGGGAGCTGTTTTTT.

The chain is built from TRBV28 and TRBJ2-7; 10 bases match TRBD2. Germline trimming cut 5 bases from V and 6 bases from J; bases unmatched to any gene: 1. The CDR3 covers 12 residues. CDR1 is MDHEN, CDR2 SYDVKM, per germline. This CDR3 reads CASSRTSGEQYF. The CDR3, as DNA: TGTGCCAGCAGTCGGACTAGCGGCGAGCAGTACTTC.

The J gene is TRBJ1-6, the V gene TRBV27; a weak D match, TRBD1 (6 bases). The CDR3 contains 18 residues. The germline gives CDR1 MNHEY, CDR2 SMNVEV (reference sequence). Trimming removed 3 bases from V and 6 bases from J, with 21 bases in between. The CDR3 bases are TGTGCCAGCAGTTTCGCCCCTCAACAGGGAGGGGGTAATTCACCCCTCCACTTT. Its translation is CASSFAPQQGGGNSPLHF.

The chain is built from TRBV7-9 and TRBJ2-1; the D is unclear. This CDR3 spans 12 amino acids. Trimming cost V 1 base and J 8 bases, with 6 bases left between them. Germline V CDR1 and CDR2: SEHNR, FQNEAQ (reference sequence). CDR3 sequence reads: CASSLEGYEQFF. CDR3 coding DNA: TGTGCCAGCAGCTTAGAAGGCTATGAGCAGTTCTTC.

This chain links TRBV2 with TRBJ1-1, with D unclear. The CDR3 is 13 amino acids. Germline CDR1 and CDR2: SNHLY and FYNNEI. V lost 6 bases to trimming and J lost 10 bases, with 18 bases between them. CDR3 DNA sequence: TGTGCCAGCAGCCTACCGAGTCGAATTTCAGCTTTCTTT. This sequence encodes CASSLPSRISAFF.